The clone carrying this T cell receptor beta chain was seen a single time. These data are taken from a study of blood T cell repertoires in COVID-19. For the study at large: Samples came from the United States, Italy and Spain, spanning acute and convalescent COVID-19. PBMCs, B-cell-depleted T cells, or T cells were the source of the cDNA or gDNA that made up the material.

Adults between roughly 18 and 100 years of age took part from about 24 US areas. Before being deemed recovered, Cohort 3 donors had two negative PCRs, clearance, or symptom resolution. The J segment lost 7 bases and the V segment lost 5 bases, leaving 14 bases of the junction unmatched. The CDR3 runs 18 residues. Per germline, CDR1 LNHDA and CDR2 SQIVND (reference sequence). Here immunoSEQ multiplex PCR was the method, and the copy in TCRdb shows in-frame clones only, minus some. The sample has 300,000 or so clones; 87% are singletons. The origin of this receptor is a woman aged 30 to 39 who had recovered from COVID-19. The sequencing input was PBMCs or T cells enriched from blood (not recorded which). The chain has TRBV19 and TRBJ2-1; 13 bases are shared with TRBD2. CDR3 sequence: CASSRPTSGGFPLNEQFF. Written as DNA, the CDR3 is TGTGCCAGTAGTCGCCCGACTAGCGGGGGGTTCCCCCTAAATGAGCAGTTCTTC. Variable domain in full (rest from reference TRBV19 and TRBJ2-1): DGGITQSPKYLFRKEGQNVTLSCEQNLNHDAMYWYRQDPGQGLRLIYYSQIVNDFQKGDIAEGYSVSREKKESFPLTVTSAQKNPTAFYLCASSRPTSGGFPLNEQFFGPGTRLTVL.